This T cell receptor beta chain was captured in a study of CD8 T cells in Susac syndrome (dated by TCRdb to the late 2010s). The study in broad terms: The study used repertoire sequencing to test whether antigen drove CD8+ T cell activation and differentiation in Susac syndrome. The clonality of the CD8+ T cell repertoire was compared across 11 to 12 healthy donors, some 14 Susac syndrome patients and 15 multiple sclerosis patients. Points the paper makes about the study in general: The number of individuals in the TCR sequencing and HLA analysis was recognized as being relatively small.

High-throughput TCR beta sequencing profiled peripheral blood CD8+ and CD4+ T cells from healthy donors, Susac syndrome patients and multiple sclerosis patients. Treatment-naive patients with stable or active relapsing-remitting disease fulfilling revised McDonald criteria were used as multiple sclerosis controls. CD8+ TEMRA cells were enriched by FACS, while bulk CD8+ and CD4+ T cells were purified by magnetic negative isolation. Blood was collected in EDTA tubes and processed within 24 hours, with PBMCs isolated through density gradient centrifugation. PBMCs destined for TCR sequencing were cryopreserved in liquid nitrogen and later thawed in a 37 °C water bath. A purity of at least 90% was achieved for sorted or isolated CD4+, CD8+ and CD8+ TEMRA cells. RNA was extracted using the RNeasy kit, and roughly 0.5 to 1 microgram was reverse transcribed with random hexamers. The immunoSEQ multiplex PCR assay, which covers 54 Vbeta and 13 Jbeta segments, was used to amplify TCR beta CDR3 regions. Bias from PCR amplification was corrected by using a synthetic template baseline for primer optimization and for computational correction. The authors' pipeline ran thus. Only productive sequences were kept, with reads annotated to V, D and J genes according to IMGT and analyzed in immunoSEQ Analyzer. To calculate clonality, Shannon entropy was normalized by log2 of the number of productive unique sequences and then subtracted from one. For each patient and control, public and private clones were evaluated among the 100 most prevalent clones. Clones were defined as Susac-specific when absent from the healthy and MS cohorts, from about 1,100 published viral clones and from other ImmuneACCESS disease sequences. TCRdb itself trimmed the public reads at Q25 with fastp, ran MiXCR and retained productive beta chains. Each CDR3 protein gets just one entry, which takes the most common genes and DNA from the rows behind it. TCRdb, not the authors, supplied the V and J calls. In this sample the table shows about 300,000 distinct CDR3 sequences, about 89% of which occur a single time. The ten top clones hold roughly 0.2% of the sample.

As to this clonotype: The specificity of this receptor is unknown. No base quality information exists; no much larger clone differs at one position.

The sequenced material came from CD8+ T cells from PBMCs. This clonotype was obtained from a human donor with multiple sclerosis.

CDR3 reads: CASSQGQGIGQPQHF. DNA sequence: TGTGCCAGCAGCCAGGGACAGGGGATCGGTCAGCCCCAGCATTTT. The chain links TRBV6-5 with TRBJ1-5; 10 nucleotides in the junction match TRBD1. CDR1 MNHEY and CDR2 SVGAGI are derived from the germline V gene. Its CDR3 holds 15 amino acids, cysteine through phenylalanine. This entry keeps only the CDR3 DNA: 45 bases, framed from base 1. At the junction V is shortened by 6 bases and J by 6 bases; bases outside the gene matches: 8.